The 6 T cell receptor beta chains presented below share a single source sample, sequenced in a study of blood T cells in healthy people across ages. Together with a sample-barcoded 5' primer, a J-beta primer mix was included in a second PCR lasting roughly 6 to 12 cycles. Via MiXCR, TCRdb re-called the 5' RACE reads, giving one row per CDR3 protein. The sample lists 1.4 million or so distinct CDR3 sequences, 40% to 45% occurring once. Sample: blood. These receptors all stem from a woman under 30 in good health.

The J gene is TRBJ2-1, the V gene TRBV27; 7 bases agree with TRBD2. The CDR3 consists of 15 residues. The trim removed 3 bases at V and 9 bases at J, leaving 11 bases unmatched. CDR1 MNHEY and CDR2 SMNVEV come from the germline V gene (reference sequence). The CDR3 reads CASSFLGGGGGEQFF. The CDR3 DNA sequence: TGTGCCAGCAGTTTTCTAGGCGGGGGTGGCGGTGAGCAGTTCTTC.

The J gene is TRBJ2-5, the V gene TRBV27; 14 bases match TRBD2. Trimming removed 6 bases from V and 11 bases from J; junction bases left unmatched: 14. The CDR3 is 16 amino acids. CDR1 and CDR2 (germline): MNHEY, SMNVEV (reference sequence). CDR3 in DNA: TGTGCCAGCAGAGGGACTAGCGGGAGAGGGTACAATGAGCAGTACTTC. Translated: CASRGTSGRGYNEQYF.

The CDR3 reads CASRHQGRVNTEAFF. DNA for the CDR3: TGTGCCAGCAGACATCAGGGGAGGGTGAACACTGAAGCTTTCTTT. The V and J genes are TRBV6-5 and TRBJ1-1, with D possibly TRBD1 on 6 matching bases. V shed 6 bases and J shed 0 bases, with 14 bases lying between them. This CDR3 has 15 residues. The germline V gene has CDR1 MNHEY and CDR2 SVGAGI.

This clonotype appeared a few times. The V call is TRBV25-1, the J call TRBJ2-1; the match to TRBD2 covers 8 bases. V dropped 1 base and J dropped 7; count of bases not matched to a gene: 18. Germline assignment: CDR1 MGHDK and CDR2 SYGVNS. This CDR3 has 19 residues. CDR3 in DNA: TGTGCCAGCAGTGAATCCCCCGGTACTAGCGGAGGAGTTTTTAATGAGCAGTTCTTC. Encoded protein: CASSESPGTSGGVFNEQFF.

This clonotype was seen a few times. This rearrangement joins TRBV15 to TRBJ2-1; D is ambiguous. V was clipped by 1 base and J by 8 bases, with 9 bases between them. The CDR3 runs 13 residues. Germline loops: CDR1 LNHNV, CDR2 YYDKDF (reference sequence). CDR3 nucleotides: TGTGCCACCAGCAGAGGGCAGGTCTATGAGCAGTTCTTC. Its translation: CATSRGQVYEQFF.

This clonotype was counted only a few times. This chain links TRBV30 with TRBJ1-2; D remains ambiguous. With 0 bases removed from V and 8 bases from J, the gap between germline ends came to 13 bases. The CDR3 totals 13 residues. CDR1 and CDR2 from the germline V gene are GTSNPN and SVGIG (reference sequence). CDR3 region: CAWSVLAPEGYTF. CDR3 sequence (DNA): TGTGCCTGGAGTGTACTTGCCCCGGAAGGCTACACCTTC.